The present entry profiles one T cell receptor (beta chain) with its context. Its cognate antigen is unknown. The assay was immunoSEQ multiplex PCR, and TCRdb's table has in-frame clones only and misses some. The table lists approximately 60,000 clones, 81% of them singletons. Time point described: week 23, last vaccination. A single vaccine dose contained 300 ug of mutant IDH1 20-mer peptide, and topical imiquimod was used with it. This entry is derived from a study of a mutant IDH1 vaccine in newly diagnosed glioma. This material consisted of PBMCs, taken from a glioma patient whose treatment included an IDH1 peptide vaccine. This TCR was sampled from a woman aged 40-49 years with glioma. Some clones in this sample may be carry-over from other donors' samples.

The CDR3 sequence is CASSVRGAGTGELFF. DNA of the CDR3: TGTGCCAGTAGTGTGAGGGGGGCAGGCACCGGGGAGCTGTTTTTT. V and J are TRBV19 and TRBJ2-2; the D gene could be TRBD1 or TRBD2 (6 bases each). The CDR3 loop spans 15 amino acids. CDR1 LNHDA and CDR2 SQIVND come from the germline V gene (reference sequence). The V gene lost 5 bases and the J gene lost 4 bases, with 14 bases spanning the gap.